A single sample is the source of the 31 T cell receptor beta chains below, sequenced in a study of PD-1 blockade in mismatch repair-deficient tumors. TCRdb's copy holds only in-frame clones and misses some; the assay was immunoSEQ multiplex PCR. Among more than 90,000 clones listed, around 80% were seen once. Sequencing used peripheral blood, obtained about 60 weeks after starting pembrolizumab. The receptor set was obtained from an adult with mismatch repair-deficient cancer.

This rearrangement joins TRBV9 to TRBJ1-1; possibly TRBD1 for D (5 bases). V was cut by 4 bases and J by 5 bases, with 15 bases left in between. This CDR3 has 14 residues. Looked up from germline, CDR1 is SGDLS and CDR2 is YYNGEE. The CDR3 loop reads CASSLTAGGTEAFF. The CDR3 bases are TGTGCCAGCAGCTTGACGGCGGGGGGGACTGAAGCTTTCTTT.

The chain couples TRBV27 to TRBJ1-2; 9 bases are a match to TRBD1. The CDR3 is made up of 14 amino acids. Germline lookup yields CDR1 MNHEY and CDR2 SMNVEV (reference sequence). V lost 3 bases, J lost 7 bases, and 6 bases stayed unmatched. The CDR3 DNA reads TGTGCCAGCAGTTTTAACAGGGGGCAGGTTGGCTACACCTTC. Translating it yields CASSFNRGQVGYTF.

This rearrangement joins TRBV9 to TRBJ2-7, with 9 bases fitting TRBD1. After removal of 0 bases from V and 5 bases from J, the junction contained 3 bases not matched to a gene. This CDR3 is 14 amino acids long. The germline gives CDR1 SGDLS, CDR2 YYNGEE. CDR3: CASSVAGTGNEQYF. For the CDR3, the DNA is TGTGCCAGCAGCGTAGCCGGGACAGGGAACGAGCAGTACTTC. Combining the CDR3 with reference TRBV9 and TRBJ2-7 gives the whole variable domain DSGVTQTPKHLITATGQRVTLRCSPRSGDLSVYWYQQSLDQGLQFLIQYYNGEERAKGNILERFSAQQFPDLHSELNLSSLELGDSALYFCASSVAGTGNEQYFGPGTRLTVT.

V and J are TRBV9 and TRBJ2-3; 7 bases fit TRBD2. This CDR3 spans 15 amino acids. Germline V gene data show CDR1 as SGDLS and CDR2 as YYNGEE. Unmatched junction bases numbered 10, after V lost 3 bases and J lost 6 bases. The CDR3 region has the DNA TGTGCCAGCAGCGGCGCTAGCGGCCCAAGGGATACGCAGTATTTT. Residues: CASSGASGPRDTQYF.

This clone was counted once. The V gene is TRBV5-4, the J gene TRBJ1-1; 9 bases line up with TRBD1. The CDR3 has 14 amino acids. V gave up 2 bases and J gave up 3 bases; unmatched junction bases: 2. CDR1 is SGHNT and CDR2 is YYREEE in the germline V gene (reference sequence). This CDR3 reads CASSFDRGYTEAFF. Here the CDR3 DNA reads TGTGCCAGCAGCTTCGACAGGGGGTACACTGAAGCTTTCTTT. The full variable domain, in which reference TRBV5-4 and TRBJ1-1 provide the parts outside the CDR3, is ETGVTQSPTHLIKTRGQQVTLRCSSQSGHNTVSWYQQALGQGPQFIFQYYREEENGRGNFPPRFSGLQFPNYSSELNVNALELDDSALYLCASSFDRGYTEAFFGQGTRLTVV.

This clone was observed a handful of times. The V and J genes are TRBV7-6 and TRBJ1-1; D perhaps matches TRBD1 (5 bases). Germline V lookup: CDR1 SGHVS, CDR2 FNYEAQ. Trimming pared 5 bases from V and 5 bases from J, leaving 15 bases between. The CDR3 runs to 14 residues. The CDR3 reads CASSRGVMGTEAFF. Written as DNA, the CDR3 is TGTGCCAGCAGCCGAGGGGTGATGGGGACTGAAGCTTTCTTT.

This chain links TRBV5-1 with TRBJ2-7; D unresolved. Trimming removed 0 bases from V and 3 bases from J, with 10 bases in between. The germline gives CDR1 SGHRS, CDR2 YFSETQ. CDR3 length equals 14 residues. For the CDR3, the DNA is TGCGCCAGCAGCTTGGCCGTTCTGAACTACGAGCAGTACTTC. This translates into CASSLAVLNYEQYF. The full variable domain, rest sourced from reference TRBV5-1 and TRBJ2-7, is KAGVTQTPRYLIKTRGQQVTLSCSPISGHRSVSWYQQTPGQGLQFLFEYFSETQRNKGNFPGRFSGRQFSNSRSEMNVSTLELGDSALYLCASSLAVLNYEQYFGPGTRLTVT.

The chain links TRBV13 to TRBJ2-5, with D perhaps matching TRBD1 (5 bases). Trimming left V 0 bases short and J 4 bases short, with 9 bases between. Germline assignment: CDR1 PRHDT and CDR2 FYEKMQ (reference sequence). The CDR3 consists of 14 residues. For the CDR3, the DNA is TGTGCCAGCAGCTTAGGTGCAGGGTTAGAGACCCAGTACTTC. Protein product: CASSLGAGLETQYF.

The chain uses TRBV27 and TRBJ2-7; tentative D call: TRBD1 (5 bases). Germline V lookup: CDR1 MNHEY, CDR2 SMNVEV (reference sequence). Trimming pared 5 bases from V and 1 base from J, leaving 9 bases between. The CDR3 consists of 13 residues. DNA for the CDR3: TGTGCCAGCAGTCCCAGGGTTTCCTACGAGCAGTACTTC. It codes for CASSPRVSYEQYF.

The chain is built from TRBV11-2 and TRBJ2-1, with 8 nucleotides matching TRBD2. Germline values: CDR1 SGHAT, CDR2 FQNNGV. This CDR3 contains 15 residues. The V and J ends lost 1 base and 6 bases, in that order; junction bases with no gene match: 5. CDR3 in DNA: TGTGCCAGCAGCTTAGGTCTAGCGGGTCTCAATGAGCAGTTCTTC. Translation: CASSLGLAGLNEQFF.

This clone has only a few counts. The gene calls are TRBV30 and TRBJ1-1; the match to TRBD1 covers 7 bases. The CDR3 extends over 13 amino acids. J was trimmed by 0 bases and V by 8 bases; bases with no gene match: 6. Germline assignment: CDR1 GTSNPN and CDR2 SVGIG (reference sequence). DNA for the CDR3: TGTGCCGGGGCGGGACAGATGAACACTGAAGCTTTCTTT. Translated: CAGAGQMNTEAFF.

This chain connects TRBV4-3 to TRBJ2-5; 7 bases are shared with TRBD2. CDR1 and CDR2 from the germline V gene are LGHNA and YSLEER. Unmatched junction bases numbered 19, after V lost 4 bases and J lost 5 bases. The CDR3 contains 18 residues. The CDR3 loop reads CASSLLSGPSGVGETQYF. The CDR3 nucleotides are TGCGCCAGCAGCCTACTCAGCGGGCCTAGCGGTGTCGGGGAGACCCAGTACTTC.

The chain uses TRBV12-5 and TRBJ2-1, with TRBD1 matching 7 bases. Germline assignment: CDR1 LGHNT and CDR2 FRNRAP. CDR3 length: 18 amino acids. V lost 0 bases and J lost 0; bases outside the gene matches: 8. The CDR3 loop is CASGLVLGRDSSYNEQFF. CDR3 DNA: TGTGCTAGTGGTTTGGTACTCGGTCGGGACAGCTCCTACAATGAGCAGTTCTTC. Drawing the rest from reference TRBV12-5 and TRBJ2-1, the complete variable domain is DARVTQTPRHKVTEMGQEVTMRCQPILGHNTVFWYRQTMMQGLELLAYFRNRAPLDDSGMPKDRFSAEMPDATLATLKIQPSEPRDSAVYFCASGLVLGRDSSYNEQFFGPGTRLTVL.

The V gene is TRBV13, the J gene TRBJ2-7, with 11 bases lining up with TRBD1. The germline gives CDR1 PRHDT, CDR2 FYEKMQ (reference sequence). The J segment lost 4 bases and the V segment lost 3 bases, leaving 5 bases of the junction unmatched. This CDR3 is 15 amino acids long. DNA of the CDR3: TGTGCCAGCAGCTTTATGGACAGGGGGCGATACGAGCAGTACTTC. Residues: CASSFMDRGRYEQYF.

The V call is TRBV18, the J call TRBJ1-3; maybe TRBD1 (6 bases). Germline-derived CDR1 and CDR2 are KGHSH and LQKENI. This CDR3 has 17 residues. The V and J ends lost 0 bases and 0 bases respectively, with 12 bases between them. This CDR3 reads CASSPPVGANSGNTIYF. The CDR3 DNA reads TGTGCCAGCTCACCACCGGTGGGGGCTAACTCTGGAAACACCATATATTTT.

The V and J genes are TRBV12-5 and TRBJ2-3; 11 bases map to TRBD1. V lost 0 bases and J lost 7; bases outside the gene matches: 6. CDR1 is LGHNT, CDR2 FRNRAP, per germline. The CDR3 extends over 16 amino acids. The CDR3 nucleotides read TGTGCTAGTGGTTTGGTACTTGGACAGGGGGCTTATACGCAGTATTTT. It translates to CASGLVLGQGAYTQYF. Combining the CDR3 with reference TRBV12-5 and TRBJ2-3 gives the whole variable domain DARVTQTPRHKVTEMGQEVTMRCQPILGHNTVFWYRQTMMQGLELLAYFRNRAPLDDSGMPKDRFSAEMPDATLATLKIQPSEPRDSAVYFCASGLVLGQGAYTQYFGPGTRLTVL.

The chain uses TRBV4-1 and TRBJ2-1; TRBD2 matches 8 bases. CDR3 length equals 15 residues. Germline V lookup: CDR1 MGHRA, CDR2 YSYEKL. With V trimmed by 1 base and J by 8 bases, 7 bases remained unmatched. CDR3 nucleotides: TGCGCCAGCAGCCAAGTTCGAGCGGGAGTAGATGAGCAGTTCTTC. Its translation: CASSQVRAGVDEQFF.

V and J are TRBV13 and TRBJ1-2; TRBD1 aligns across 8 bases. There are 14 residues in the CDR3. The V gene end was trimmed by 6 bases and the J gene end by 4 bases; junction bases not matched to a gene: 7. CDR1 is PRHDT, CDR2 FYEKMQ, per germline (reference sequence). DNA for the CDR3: TGTGCCAGCAGACCTCCAGGGGGCGGCTATGGCTACACCTTC. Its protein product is CASRPPGGGYGYTF.

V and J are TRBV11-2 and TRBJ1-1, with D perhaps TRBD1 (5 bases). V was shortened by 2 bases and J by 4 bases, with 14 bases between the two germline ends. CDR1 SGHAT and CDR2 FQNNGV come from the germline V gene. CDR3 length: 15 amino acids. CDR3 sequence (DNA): TGTGCCAGCAGCTTACTTAGGGGTGGGGTCACTGAAGCTTTCTTT. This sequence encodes CASSLLRGGVTEAFF. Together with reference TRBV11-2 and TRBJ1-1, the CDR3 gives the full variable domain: EAGVAQSPRYKIIEKRQSVAFWCNPISGHATLYWYQQILGQGPKLLIQFQNNGVVDDSQLPKDRFSAERLKGVDSTLKIQPAKLEDSAVYLCASSLLRGGVTEAFFGQGTRLTVV.

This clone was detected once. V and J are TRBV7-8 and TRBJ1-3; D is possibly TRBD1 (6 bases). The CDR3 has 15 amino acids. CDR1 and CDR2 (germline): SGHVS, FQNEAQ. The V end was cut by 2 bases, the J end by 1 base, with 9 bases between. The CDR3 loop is CASSLWGASGNTIYF. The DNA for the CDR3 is TGTGCCAGCAGCTTATGGGGGGCTTCTGGAAACACCATATATTTT.

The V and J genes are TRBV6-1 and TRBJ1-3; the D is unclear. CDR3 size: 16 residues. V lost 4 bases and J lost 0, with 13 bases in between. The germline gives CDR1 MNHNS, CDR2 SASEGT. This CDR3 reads CASSVAATNSGNTIYF. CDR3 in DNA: TGTGCCAGCAGTGTCGCGGCAACCAACTCTGGAAACACCATATATTTT.

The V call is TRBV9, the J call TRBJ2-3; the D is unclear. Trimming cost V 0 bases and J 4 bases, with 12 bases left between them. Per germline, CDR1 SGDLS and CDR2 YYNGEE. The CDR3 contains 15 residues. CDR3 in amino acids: CASSVVSRMADTQYF. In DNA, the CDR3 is TGTGCCAGCAGCGTAGTAAGTAGAATGGCAGATACGCAGTATTTT.

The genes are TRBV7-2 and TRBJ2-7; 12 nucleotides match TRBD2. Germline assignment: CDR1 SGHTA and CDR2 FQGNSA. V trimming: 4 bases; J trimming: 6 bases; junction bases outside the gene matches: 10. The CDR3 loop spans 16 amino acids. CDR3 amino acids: CASSSALAGGSPEQYF. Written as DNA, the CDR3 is TGTGCCAGCAGCTCCGCACTAGCGGGAGGTTCCCCCGAGCAGTACTTC.

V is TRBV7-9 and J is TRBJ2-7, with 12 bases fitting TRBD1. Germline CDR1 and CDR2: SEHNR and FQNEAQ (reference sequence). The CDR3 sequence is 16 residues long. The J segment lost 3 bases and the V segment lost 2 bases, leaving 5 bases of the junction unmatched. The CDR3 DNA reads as TGTGCCAGCAGCTTACTAGGGACAGGGGGCAGCTACGAGCAGTACTTC. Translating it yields CASSLLGTGGSYEQYF.

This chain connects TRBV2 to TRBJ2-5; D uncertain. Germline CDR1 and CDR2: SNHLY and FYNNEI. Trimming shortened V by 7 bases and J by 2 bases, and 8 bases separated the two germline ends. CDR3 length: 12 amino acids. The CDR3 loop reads CASKFTQETQYF. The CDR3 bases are TGTGCCAGCAAGTTCACGCAAGAGACCCAGTACTTC. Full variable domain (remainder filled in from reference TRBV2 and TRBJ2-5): EPEVTQTPSHQVTQMGQEVILRCVPISNHLYFYWYRQILGQKVEFLVSFYNNEISEKSEIFDDQFSVERPDGSNFTLKIRSTKLEDSAMYFCASKFTQETQYFGPGTRLLVL.

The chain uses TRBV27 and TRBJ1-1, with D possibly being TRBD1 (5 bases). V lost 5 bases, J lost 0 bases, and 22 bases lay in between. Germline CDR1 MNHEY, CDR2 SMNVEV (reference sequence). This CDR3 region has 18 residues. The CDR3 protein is CASSRSDAWLGVNTEAFF. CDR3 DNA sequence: TGTGCCAGCAGTCGATCGGACGCCTGGTTGGGGGTGAACACTGAAGCTTTCTTT.

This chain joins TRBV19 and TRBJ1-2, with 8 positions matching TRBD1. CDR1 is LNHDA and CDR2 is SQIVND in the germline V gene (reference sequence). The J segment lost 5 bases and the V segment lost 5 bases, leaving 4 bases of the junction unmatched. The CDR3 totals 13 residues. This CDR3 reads CASSPDRGYGYTF. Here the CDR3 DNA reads TGTGCCAGTAGTCCCGACAGGGGATATGGCTACACCTTC.

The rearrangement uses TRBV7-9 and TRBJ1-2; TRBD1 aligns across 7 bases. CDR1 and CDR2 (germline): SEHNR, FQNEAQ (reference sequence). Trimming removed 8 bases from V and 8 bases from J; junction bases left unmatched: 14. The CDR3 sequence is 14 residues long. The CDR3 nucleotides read TGTGCCAGCCGAGCAGCAGGGGGGGCGGAAGGCTACACCTTC. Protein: CASRAAGGAEGYTF.

CDR3 sequence reads: CASSSSGGARAGEKLFF. CDR3 nucleotide sequence: TGCGCCAGCAGCTCCTCCGGGGGGGCCAGGGCGGGTGAAAAACTGTTTTTT. The chain joins TRBV5-1 to TRBJ1-4, with D perhaps TRBD1 (6 bases). V lost 3 bases and J lost 7, with 22 bases in between. Per the germline V gene, CDR1 is SGHRS and CDR2 is YFSETQ. This CDR3 is built from 17 residues.

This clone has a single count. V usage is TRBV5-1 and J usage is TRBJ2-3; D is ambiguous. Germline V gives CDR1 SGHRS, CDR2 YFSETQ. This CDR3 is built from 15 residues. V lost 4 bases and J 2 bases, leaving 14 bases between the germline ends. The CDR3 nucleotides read TGCGCCAGCAGCCAAGATAACGGCTACACAGATACGCAGTATTTT. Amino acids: CASSQDNGYTDTQYF.

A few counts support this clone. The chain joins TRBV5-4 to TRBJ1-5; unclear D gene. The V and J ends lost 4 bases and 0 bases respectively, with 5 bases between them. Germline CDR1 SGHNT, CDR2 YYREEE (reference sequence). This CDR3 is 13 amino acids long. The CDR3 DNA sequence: TGTGCCAGCAGCCAGGATAGCAATCAGCCCCAGCATTTT. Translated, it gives CASSQDSNQPQHF.